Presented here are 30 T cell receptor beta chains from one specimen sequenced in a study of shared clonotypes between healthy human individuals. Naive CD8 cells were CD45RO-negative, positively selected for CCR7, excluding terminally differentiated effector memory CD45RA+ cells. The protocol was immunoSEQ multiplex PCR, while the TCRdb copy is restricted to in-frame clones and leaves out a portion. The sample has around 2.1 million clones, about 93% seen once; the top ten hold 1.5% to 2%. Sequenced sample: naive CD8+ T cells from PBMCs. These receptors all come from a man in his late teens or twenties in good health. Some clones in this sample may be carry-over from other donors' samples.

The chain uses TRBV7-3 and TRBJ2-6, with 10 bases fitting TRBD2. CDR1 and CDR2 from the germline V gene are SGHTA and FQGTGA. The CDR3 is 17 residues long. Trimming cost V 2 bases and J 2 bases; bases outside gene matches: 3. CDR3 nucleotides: TGTGCCAGCAGCTTAGTAGCGGGAGGAGCTGGGGCCAACGTCCTGACTTTC. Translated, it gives CASSLVAGGAGANVLTF.

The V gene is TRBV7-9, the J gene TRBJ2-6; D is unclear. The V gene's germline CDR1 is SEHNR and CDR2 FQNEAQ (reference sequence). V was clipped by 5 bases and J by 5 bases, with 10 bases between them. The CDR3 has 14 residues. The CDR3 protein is CASSPPTRANVLTF. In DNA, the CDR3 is TGTGCCAGCAGCCCACCTACAAGGGCCAACGTCCTGACTTTC.

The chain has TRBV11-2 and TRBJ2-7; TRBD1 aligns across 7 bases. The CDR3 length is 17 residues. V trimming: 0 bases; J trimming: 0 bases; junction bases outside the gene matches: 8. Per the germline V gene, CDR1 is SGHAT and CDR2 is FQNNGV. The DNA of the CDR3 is TGTGCCAGCAGCTTAGACCCGACAGGGCTCAGCTCCTACGAGCAGTACTTC. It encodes CASSLDPTGLSSYEQYF. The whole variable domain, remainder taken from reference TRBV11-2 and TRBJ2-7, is EAGVAQSPRYKIIEKRQSVAFWCNPISGHATLYWYQQILGQGPKLLIQFQNNGVVDDSQLPKDRFSAERLKGVDSTLKIQPAKLEDSAVYLCASSLDPTGLSSYEQYFGPGTRLTVT.

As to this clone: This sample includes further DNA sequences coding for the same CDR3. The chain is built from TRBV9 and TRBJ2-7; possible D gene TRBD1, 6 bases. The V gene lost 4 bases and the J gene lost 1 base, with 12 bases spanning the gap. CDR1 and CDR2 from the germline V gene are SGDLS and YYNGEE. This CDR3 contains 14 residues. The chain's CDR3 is CASSPGTSSYEQYF. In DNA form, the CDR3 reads TGTGCCAGCAGCCCAGGGACATCGTCCTACGAGCAGTACTTC.

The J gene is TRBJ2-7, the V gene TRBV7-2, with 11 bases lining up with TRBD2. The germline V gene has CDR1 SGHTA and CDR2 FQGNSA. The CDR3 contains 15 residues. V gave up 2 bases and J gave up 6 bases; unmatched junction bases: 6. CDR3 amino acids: CASSLTSGSLREQYF. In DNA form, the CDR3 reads TGTGCCAGCAGCTTAACTAGCGGGAGTCTACGCGAGCAGTACTTC.

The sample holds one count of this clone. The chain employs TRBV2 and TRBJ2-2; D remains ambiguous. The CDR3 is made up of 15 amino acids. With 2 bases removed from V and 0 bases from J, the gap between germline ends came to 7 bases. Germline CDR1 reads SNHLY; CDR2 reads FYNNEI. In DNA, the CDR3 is TGTGCCAGCAGTGAAAGGCGGCCGAACACCGGGGAGCTGTTTTTT. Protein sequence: CASSERRPNTGELFF. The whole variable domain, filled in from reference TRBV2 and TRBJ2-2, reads EPEVTQTPSHQVTQMGQEVILRCVPISNHLYFYWYRQILGQKVEFLVSFYNNEISEKSEIFDDQFSVERPDGSNFTLKIRSTKLEDSAMYFCASSERRPNTGELFFGEGSRLTVL.

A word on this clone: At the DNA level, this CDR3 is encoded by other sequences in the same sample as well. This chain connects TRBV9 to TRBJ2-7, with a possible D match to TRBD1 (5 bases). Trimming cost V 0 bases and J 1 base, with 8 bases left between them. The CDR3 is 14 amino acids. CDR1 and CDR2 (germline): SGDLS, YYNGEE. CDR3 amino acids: CASSVGRGSYEQYF. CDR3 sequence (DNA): TGTGCCAGCAGCGTAGGAAGGGGTTCCTACGAGCAGTACTTC.

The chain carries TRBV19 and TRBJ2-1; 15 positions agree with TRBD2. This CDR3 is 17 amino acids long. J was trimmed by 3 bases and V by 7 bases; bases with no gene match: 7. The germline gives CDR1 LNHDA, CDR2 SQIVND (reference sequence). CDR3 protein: CASTPGLAGGYYNEQFF. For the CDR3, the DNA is TGTGCCAGTACCCCGGGACTAGCGGGAGGATACTACAATGAGCAGTTCTTC.

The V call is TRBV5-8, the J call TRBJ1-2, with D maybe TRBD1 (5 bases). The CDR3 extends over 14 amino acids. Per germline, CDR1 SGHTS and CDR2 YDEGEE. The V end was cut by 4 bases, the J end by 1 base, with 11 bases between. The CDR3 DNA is TGTGCCAGCAGCGCTTTAGGGGTTAACTATGGCTACACCTTC. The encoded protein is CASSALGVNYGYTF. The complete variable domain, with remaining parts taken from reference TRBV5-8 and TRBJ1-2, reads EAGVTQSPTHLIKTRGQQATLRCSPISGHTSVYWYQQALGLGLQFLLWYDEGEERNRGNFPPRFSGRQFPNYSSELNVNALELEDSALYLCASSALGVNYGYTFGSGTRLTVV.

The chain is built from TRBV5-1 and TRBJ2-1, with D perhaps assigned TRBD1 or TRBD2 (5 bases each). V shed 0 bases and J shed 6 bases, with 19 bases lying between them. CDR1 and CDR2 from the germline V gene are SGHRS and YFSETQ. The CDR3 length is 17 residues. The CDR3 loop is CASSLAGPSFLPNEQFF. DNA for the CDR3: TGCGCCAGCAGCTTGGCGGGGCCTAGCTTCCTACCCAATGAGCAGTTCTTC.

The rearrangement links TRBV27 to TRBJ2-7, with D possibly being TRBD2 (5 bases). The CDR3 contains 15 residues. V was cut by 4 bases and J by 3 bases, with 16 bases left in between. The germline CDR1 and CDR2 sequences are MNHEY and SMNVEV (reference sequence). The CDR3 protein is CASSSSGWGNYEQYF. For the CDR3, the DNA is TGTGCCAGCAGTTCCTCGGGATGGGGTAACTACGAGCAGTACTTC.

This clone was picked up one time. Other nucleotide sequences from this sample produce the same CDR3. This CDR3 is CASSVDGRGQETQYF. In DNA, the CDR3 is TGTGCCAGCAGCGTAGATGGTCGCGGACAAGAGACCCAGTACTTC. J is TRBJ2-5 and V is TRBV9; D is unresolved. Germline loops: CDR1 SGDLS, CDR2 YYNGEE. V lost 0 bases and J lost 2, with 11 bases in between. The CDR3 totals 15 residues. The full variable domain, in which reference TRBV9 and TRBJ2-5 provide the parts outside the CDR3, is DSGVTQTPKHLITATGQRVTLRCSPRSGDLSVYWYQQSLDQGLQFLIQYYNGEERAKGNILERFSAQQFPDLHSELNLSSLELGDSALYFCASSVDGRGQETQYFGPGTRLLVL.

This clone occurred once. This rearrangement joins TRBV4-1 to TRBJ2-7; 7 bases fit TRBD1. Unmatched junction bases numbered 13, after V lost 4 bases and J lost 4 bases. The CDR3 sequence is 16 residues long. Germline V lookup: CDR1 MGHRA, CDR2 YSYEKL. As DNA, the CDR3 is TGCGCCAGCAGCCCGGACAGGAGTGTGATCTCGTACGAGCAGTACTTC. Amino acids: CASSPDRSVISYEQYF.

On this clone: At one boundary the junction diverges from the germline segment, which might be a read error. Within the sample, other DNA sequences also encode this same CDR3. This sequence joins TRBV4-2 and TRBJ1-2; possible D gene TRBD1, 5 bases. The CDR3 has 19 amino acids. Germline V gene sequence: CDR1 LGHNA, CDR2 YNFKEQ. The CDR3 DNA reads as TGTGCCAGCAGCCCGGGCGCAGCCGGACACTTGGCTATTAACTATGGTTACACCTTC. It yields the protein CASSPGAAGHLAINYGYTF.

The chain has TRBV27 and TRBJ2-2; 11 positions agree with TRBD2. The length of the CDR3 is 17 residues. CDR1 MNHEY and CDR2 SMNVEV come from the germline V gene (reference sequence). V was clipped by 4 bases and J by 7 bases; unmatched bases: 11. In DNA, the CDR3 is TGTGCCAGCAGTTGGATTAGCGGGAGGGGGACCGTCGGGGAGCTGTTTTTT. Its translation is CASSWISGRGTVGELFF.

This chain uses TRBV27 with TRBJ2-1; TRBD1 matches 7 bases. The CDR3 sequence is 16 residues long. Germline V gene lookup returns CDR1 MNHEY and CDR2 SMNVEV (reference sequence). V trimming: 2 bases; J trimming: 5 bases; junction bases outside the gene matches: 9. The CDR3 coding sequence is TGTGCCAGCAGTTTAAAGGGACAGCAACTAAACAATGAGCAGTTCTTC. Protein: CASSLKGQQLNNEQFF.

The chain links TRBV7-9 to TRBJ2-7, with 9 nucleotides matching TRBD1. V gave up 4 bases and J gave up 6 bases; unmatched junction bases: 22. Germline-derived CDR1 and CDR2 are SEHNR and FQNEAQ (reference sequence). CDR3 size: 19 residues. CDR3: CASSSGGVVGDRAIGEQYF. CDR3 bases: TGTGCCAGCAGCTCCGGGGGAGTAGTTGGGGACAGGGCTATTGGCGAGCAGTACTTC.

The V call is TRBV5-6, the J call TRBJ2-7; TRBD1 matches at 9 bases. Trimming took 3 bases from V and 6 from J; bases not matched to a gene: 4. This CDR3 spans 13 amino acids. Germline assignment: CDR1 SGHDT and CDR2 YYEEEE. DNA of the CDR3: TGTGCCAGCAGCTCGGGACAGGGTGGCGAGCAGTACTTC. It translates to CASSSGQGGEQYF.

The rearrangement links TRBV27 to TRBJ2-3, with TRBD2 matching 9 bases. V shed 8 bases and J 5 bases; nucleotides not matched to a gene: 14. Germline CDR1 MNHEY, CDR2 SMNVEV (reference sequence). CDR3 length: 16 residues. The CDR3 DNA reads TGTGCCAGCGGCTCGCTTAGCGGGAGTCTTGGAGATACGCAGTATTTT. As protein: CASGSLSGSLGDTQYF.

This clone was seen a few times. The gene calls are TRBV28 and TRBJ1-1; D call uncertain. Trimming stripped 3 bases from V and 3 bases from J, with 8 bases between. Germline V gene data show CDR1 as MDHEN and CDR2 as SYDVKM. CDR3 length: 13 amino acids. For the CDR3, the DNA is TGTGCCAGCAGTTTTGTGGCCGACACTGAAGCTTTCTTT. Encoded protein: CASSFVADTEAFF.

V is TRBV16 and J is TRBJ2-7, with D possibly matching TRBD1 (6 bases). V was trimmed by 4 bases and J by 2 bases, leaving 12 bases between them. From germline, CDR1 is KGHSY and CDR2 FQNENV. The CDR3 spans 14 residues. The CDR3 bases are TGTGCCAGCAGCCTCAGGACAGCAGCCTACGAGCAGTACTTC. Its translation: CASSLRTAAYEQYF.

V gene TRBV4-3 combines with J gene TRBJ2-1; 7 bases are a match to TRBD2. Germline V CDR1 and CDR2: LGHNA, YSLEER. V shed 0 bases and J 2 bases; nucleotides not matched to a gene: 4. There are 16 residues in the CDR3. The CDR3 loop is CASSQDSGTTYNEQFF. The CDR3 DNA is TGCGCCAGCAGCCAAGATTCCGGGACTACCTACAATGAGCAGTTCTTC.

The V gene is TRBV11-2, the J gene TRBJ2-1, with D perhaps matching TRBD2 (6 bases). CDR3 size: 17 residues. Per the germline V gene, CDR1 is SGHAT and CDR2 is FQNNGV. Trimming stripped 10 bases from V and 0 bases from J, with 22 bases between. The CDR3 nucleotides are TGTGCCACTATCCTACAAGGAGGGAGCGACTCCTACAATGAGCAGTTCTTC. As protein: CATILQGGSDSYNEQFF.

The CDR3: CASSLIGGHEQYF. DNA of the CDR3: TGTGCCAGCAGCTTGATCGGGGGCCACGAGCAGTACTTC. The chain carries TRBV5-6 and TRBJ2-7, with D perhaps matching TRBD1 or TRBD2 (6 bases each). Trimming took 1 base from V and 5 from J, leaving 10 bases between them. Germline lookup yields CDR1 SGHDT and CDR2 YYEEEE. This CDR3 comprises 13 residues.

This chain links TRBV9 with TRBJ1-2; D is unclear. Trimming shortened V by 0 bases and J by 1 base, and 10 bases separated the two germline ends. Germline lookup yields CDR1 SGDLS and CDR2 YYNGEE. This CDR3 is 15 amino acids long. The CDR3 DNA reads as TGTGCCAGCAGCGTAGCAGCGAAAGTTAACTATGGCTACACCTTC. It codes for CASSVAAKVNYGYTF.

This CDR3 reads CASSPDRGGQETQYF. CDR3 DNA: TGTGCCAGCAGCCCCGACAGGGGGGGACAAGAGACCCAGTACTTC. This chain links TRBV11-2 with TRBJ2-5; TRBD1 matches 9 bases. CDR1 and CDR2 (germline): SGHAT, FQNNGV. The CDR3 runs 15 residues. The V and J ends lost 5 bases and 2 bases, in that order; junction bases with no gene match: 6.

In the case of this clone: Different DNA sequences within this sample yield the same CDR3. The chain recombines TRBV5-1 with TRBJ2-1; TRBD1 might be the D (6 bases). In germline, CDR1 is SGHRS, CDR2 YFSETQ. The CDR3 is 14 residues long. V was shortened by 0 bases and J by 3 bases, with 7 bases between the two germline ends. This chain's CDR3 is CASSLEGDYNEQFF. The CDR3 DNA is TGCGCCAGCAGCTTGGAGGGGGACTACAATGAGCAGTTCTTC.

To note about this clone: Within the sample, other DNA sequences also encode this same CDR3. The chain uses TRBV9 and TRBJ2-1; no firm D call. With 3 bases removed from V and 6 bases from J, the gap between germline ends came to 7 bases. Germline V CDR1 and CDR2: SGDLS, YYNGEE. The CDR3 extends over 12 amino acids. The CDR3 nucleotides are TGTGCCAGCAGCGCCCCCTCCAATGAGCAGTTCTTC. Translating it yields CASSAPSNEQFF.

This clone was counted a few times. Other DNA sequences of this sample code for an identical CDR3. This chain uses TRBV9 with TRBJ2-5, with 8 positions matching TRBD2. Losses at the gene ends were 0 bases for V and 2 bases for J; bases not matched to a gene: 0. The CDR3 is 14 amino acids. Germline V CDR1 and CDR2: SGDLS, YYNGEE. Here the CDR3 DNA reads TGTGCCAGCAGCGTAGGCGGGGGGCAAGAGACCCAGTACTTC. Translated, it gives CASSVGGGQETQYF.

DNA for the CDR3: TGCGCCAGCAGCTTGGGACTCTTTGACAGCCTGAACACTGAAGCTTTCTTT. Amino acid sequence: CASSLGLFDSLNTEAFF. The rearrangement links TRBV5-1 to TRBJ1-1, with D perhaps TRBD1 (5 bases). This CDR3 has 17 amino acids. V lost 0 bases, J lost 0 bases, and 15 bases lay in between. Germline V gives CDR1 SGHRS, CDR2 YFSETQ.